Here is one T cell receptor beta chain with its context. Which antigen it targets is not known. No much larger clonotype is one base removed from it; base qualities were not supplied. Library generation was performed with the immunoSEQ multiplex PCR assay. The source is immuneACCESS, and TCRdb retained only in-frame sequences with V and J called. Part of the clones is not carried over; for the studies checked, unresolved V genes explain less than half of this, and the remainder is unexplained. This sample holds 50,000 to 60,000 clones; roughly 90% were observed only once. 0.15% to 0.2% of the sample is in the top ten clones. The data originate from a study of T cell changes during pregnancy in multiple sclerosis (dated by TCRdb to about 2019). With respect to the entire study: Changes in the T cell repertoire over the course of pregnancy were examined in this study in women with multiple sclerosis.

The germline V gene specifies SNHLY as CDR1 and FYNNEI as CDR2. The CDR3 covers 15 residues, taking in both the cysteine and the phenylalanine. This entry keeps only the CDR3 DNA: 45 bases, framed from base 1. The receptor was derived from a female donor in good health, enrolled as a control in a pregnancy study. The sample in question was CD4+ T cells from peripheral blood mononuclear cells, obtained after pregnancy. The chain uses TRBV2 and TRBJ2-2; TRBD2 is a weak D gene call, 6 bases matching. CDR3 sequence: CVTRAGRLNTGELFF. At the DNA level, the sequence is TGTGTTACTCGGGCGGGGCGCCTGAACACCGGGGAGCTGTTTTTT.